This entry is about one T cell receptor beta chain. In germline, CDR1 is SGHTA, CDR2 FQGNSA. V lost 1 base, J lost 3 bases, and 8 bases lay in between. CDR3 length equals 14 residues. The data are from a study of shared clonotypes between healthy human individuals. Using immunoSEQ multiplex PCR, the repertoire was profiled, and TCRdb retains in-frame clones only, with some absent. Of 2 million to 2.5 million clones in the sample, roughly 93% were seen once. The source material was naive CD4+ T cells from PBMCs. This sample's subset: CD45RA+ positively selected. The chain has TRBV7-2 and TRBJ2-3, with unresolved D. The receptor comes from a man aged 18-30 years in good health. Some clones in this sample may be carry-over from other donors' samples. The DNA for the CDR3 is TGTGCCAGCAGCTTAGATGTAGGGACAGATACGCAGTATTTT. Its translation is CASSLDVGTDTQYF.